In its sample, the clone carrying this T cell receptor (beta chain) was seen many times. The antigen remains unidentified. Germline-derived CDR1 and CDR2 are SNHLY and FYNNEI. Trimming at V came to 4 bases and at J to 4 bases, leaving 6 bases not matched to a gene. The CDR3 loop spans 15 amino acids. This sample is part of a study of breast tumors, draining lymph nodes, adjacent tissues. Study-level findings and limits: Findings are consistent with lymph node origin and intratumoral expansion of most tumor T cells.

A single record per CDR3 protein comes from TCRdb applying MiXCR to the multiplex PCR reads. The top ten hold around 4.4% of the sample, which has over 150,000 distinct CDR3 sequences, 31% seen once. Breast cancer patients provided tissue from their axillary draining lymph nodes. The TCR was taken from a female donor with breast cancer. Some clones in this sample may be carry-over from other donors' samples. The J gene is TRBJ2-2, the V gene TRBV2; 7 nucleotides match TRBD2. Sample: axillary lymph node tissue. CDR3 region: CASSVSGVATGELFF. The CDR3 DNA reads as TGTGCCAGCAGTGTGAGCGGGGTGGCCACCGGGGAGCTGTTTTTT.